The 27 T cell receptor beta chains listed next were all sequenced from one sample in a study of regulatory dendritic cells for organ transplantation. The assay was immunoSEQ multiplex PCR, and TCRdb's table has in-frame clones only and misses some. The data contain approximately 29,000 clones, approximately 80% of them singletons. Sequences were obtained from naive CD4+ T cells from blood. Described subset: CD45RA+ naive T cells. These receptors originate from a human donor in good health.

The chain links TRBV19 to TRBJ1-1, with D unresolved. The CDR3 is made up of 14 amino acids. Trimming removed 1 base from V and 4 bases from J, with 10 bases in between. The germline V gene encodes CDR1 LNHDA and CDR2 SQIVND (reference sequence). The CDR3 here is CASSIVARGTEAFF. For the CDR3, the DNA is TGTGCCAGTAGTATAGTGGCACGGGGCACTGAAGCTTTCTTT.

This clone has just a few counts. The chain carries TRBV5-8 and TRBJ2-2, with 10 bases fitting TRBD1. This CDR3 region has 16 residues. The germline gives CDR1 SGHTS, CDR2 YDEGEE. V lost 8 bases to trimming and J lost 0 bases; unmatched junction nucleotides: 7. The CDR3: CARQRQGATNTGELFF. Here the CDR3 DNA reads TGTGCCAGACAACGACAGGGGGCTACGAACACCGGGGAGCTGTTTTTT.

This chain's CDR3 is CASSPLDRNYGYTF. The CDR3 nucleotides read TGTGCCAGCTCACCCCTGGACAGAAACTATGGCTACACCTTC. The chain is built from TRBV18 and TRBJ1-2, with D possibly being TRBD1 (6 bases). From germline, CDR1 is KGHSH and CDR2 LQKENI. This CDR3 region has 14 residues. The ends were cut back, 3 bases at V and 2 bases at J, with 10 bases in the middle.

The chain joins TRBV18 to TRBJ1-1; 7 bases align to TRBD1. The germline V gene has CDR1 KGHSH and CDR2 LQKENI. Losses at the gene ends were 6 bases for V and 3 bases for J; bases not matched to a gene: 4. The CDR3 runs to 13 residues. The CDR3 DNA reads TGTGCCAGCTCTAGGGACAGCCACACTGAAGCTTTCTTT. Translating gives CASSRDSHTEAFF.

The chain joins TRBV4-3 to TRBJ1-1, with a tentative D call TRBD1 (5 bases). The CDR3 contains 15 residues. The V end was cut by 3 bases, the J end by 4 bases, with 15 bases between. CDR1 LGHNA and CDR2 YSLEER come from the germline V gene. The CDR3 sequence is CASSQGGVASTEAFF. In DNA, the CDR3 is TGCGCCAGCAGCCAGGGAGGGGTCGCGAGCACTGAAGCTTTCTTT.

CDR3 protein: CASSLGESGNTIYF. CDR3 bases: TGCGCCAGCAGCTTGGGAGAATCTGGAAACACCATATATTTT. This chain connects TRBV5-1 to TRBJ1-3, with D unclear. The V end was cut by 0 bases, the J end by 1 base, with 5 bases between. This CDR3 spans 14 amino acids. Germline V CDR1 and CDR2: SGHRS, YFSETQ.

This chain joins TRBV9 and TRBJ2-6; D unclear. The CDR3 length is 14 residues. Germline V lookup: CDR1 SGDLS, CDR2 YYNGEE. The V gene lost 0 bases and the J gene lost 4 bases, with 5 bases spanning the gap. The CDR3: CASSVASGANVLTF. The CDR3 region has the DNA TGTGCCAGCAGCGTAGCCTCGGGGGCCAACGTCCTGACTTTC.

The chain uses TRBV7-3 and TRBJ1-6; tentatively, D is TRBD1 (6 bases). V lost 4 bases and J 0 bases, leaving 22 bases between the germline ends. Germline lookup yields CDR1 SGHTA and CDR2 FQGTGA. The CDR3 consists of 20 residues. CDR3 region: CASSSFPEGQKSSYNSPLHF. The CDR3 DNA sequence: TGTGCCAGCAGCTCGTTCCCTGAAGGACAGAAGAGCTCCTATAATTCACCCCTCCACTTT.

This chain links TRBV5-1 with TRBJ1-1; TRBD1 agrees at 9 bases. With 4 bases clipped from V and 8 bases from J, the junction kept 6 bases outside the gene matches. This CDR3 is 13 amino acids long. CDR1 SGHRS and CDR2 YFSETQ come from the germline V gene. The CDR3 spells CASSTGTGKEAFF. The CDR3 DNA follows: TGCGCCAGCAGCACGGGGACAGGGAAGGAAGCTTTCTTT.

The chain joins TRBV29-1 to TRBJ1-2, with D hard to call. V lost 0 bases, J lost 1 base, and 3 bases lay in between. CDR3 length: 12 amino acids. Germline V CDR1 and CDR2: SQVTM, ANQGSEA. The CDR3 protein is CSVEDSNYGYTF. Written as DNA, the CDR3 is TGCAGCGTTGAAGACAGTAACTATGGCTACACCTTC.

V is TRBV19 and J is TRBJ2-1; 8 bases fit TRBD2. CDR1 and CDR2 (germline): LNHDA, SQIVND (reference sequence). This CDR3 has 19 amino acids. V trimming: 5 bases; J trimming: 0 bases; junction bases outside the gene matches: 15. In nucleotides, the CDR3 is TGTGCCAGTAGTCGGTCGCTAAAAGCGGGGGCGAGCTCCTACAATGAGCAGTTCTTC. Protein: CASSRSLKAGASSYNEQFF.

The CDR3: CASRTGQAVTGELFF. The CDR3 nucleotides read TGTGCCAGCAGGACAGGACAGGCGGTCACCGGGGAGCTGTTTTTT. This chain joins TRBV6-5 and TRBJ2-2, with 7 bases identical to TRBD1. The CDR3 is made up of 15 amino acids. The V gene end was trimmed by 6 bases and the J gene end by 4 bases; junction bases not matched to a gene: 8. Per the germline V gene, CDR1 is MNHEY and CDR2 is SVGAGI.

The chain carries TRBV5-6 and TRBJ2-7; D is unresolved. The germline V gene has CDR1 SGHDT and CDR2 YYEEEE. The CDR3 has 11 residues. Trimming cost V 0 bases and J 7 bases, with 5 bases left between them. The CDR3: CASSLAREQYF. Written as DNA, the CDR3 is TGTGCCAGCAGCTTGGCGAGGGAGCAGTACTTC.

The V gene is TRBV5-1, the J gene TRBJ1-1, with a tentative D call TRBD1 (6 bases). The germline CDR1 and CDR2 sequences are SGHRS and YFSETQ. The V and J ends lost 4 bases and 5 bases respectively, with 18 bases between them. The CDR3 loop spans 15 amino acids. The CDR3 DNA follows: TGCGCCAGCAGCGCCTCTCTTAACAGGGTAACTGAAGCTTTCTTT. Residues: CASSASLNRVTEAFF.

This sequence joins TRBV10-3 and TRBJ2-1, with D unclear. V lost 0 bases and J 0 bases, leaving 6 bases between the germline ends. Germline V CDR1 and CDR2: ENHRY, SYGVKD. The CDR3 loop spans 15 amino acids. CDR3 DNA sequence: TGTGCCATCAGTGAGTCGAGAGGCTCCTACAATGAGCAGTTCTTC. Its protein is CAISESRGSYNEQFF.

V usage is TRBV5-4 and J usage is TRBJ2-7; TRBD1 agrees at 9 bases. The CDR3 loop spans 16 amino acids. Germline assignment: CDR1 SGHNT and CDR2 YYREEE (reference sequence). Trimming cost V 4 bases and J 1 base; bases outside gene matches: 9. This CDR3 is CASSPGQGRASYEQYF. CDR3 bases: TGTGCCAGCAGCCCGGGACAGGGCAGGGCTTCCTACGAGCAGTACTTC.

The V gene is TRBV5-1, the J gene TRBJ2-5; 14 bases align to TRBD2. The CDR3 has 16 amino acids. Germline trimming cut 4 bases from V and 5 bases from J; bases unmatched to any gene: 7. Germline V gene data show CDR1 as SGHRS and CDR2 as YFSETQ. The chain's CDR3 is CASSPGLAGAGETQYF. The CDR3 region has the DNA TGCGCCAGCAGCCCGGGACTAGCGGGGGCCGGGGAGACCCAGTACTTC.

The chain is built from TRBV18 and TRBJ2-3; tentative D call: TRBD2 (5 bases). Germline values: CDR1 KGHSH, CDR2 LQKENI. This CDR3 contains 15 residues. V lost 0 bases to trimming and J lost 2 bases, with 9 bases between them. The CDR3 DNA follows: TGTGCCAGCTCACCACCCGGCCGGGACACAGATACGCAGTATTTT. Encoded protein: CASSPPGRDTDTQYF.

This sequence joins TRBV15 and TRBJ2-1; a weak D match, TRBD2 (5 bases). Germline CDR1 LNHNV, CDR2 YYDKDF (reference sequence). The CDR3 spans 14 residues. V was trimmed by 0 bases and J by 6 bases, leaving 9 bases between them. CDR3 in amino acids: CATSRDNGGNEQFF. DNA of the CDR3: TGTGCCACCAGCAGAGATAATGGAGGCAATGAGCAGTTCTTC.

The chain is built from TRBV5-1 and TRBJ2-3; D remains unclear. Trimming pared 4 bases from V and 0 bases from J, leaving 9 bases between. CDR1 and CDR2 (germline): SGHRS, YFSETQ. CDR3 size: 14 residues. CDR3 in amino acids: CASSVISSTDTQYF. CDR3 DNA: TGCGCCAGCAGCGTTATTTCTAGCACAGATACGCAGTATTTT.

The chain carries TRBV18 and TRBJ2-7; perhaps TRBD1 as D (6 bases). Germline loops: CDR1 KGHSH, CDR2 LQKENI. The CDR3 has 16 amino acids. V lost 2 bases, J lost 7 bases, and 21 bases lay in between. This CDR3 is CASSPMPFGRGEEQYF. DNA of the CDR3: TGTGCCAGCTCACCAATGCCCTTTGGCAGGGGTGAAGAGCAGTACTTC.

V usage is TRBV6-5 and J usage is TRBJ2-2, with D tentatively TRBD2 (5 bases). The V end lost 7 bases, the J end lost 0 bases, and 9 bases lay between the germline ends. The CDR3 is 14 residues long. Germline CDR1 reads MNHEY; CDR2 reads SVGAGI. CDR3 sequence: CASNDGANTGELFF. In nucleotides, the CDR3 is TGTGCCAGCAACGACGGGGCGAACACCGGGGAGCTGTTTTTT.

The CDR3 DNA sequence: TGCGCCAGCAGCTTGCTGACTAGCGGGAGCTCCTACGAGCAGTACTTC. Protein product: CASSLLTSGSSYEQYF. V is TRBV5-1 and J is TRBJ2-7; 12 bases agree with TRBD2. Trimming at V came to 1 base and at J to 0 bases, leaving 2 bases not matched to a gene. CDR1 and CDR2 from the germline V gene are SGHRS and YFSETQ. CDR3 length equals 16 residues.

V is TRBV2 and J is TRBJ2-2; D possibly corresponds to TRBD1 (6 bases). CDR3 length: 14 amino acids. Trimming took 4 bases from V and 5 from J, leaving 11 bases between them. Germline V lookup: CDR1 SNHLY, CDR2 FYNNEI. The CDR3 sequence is CASSGLTGTGELFF. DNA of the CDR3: TGTGCCAGCAGTGGCCTAACAGGGACCGGGGAGCTGTTTTTT.

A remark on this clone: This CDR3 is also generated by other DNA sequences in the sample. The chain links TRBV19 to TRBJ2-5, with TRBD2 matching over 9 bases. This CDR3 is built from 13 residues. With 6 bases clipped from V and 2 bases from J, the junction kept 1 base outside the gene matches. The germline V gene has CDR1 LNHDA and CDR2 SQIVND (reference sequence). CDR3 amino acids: CASSGLAQETQYF. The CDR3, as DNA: TGTGCCAGTAGCGGACTAGCGCAAGAGACCCAGTACTTC. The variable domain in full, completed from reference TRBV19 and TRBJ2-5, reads DGGITQSPKYLFRKEGQNVTLSCEQNLNHDAMYWYRQDPGQGLRLIYYSQIVNDFQKGDIAEGYSVSREKKESFPLTVTSAQKNPTAFYLCASSGLAQETQYFGPGTRLLVL.

The CDR3 loop is CASSVAGAANEKLFF. The DNA for the CDR3 is TGTGCCAGCAGCGTAGCTGGGGCGGCTAATGAAAAACTGTTTTTT. The chain couples TRBV9 to TRBJ1-4; D is perhaps TRBD1 (5 bases). From germline, CDR1 is SGDLS and CDR2 YYNGEE. Trimming left V 0 bases short and J 3 bases short, with 9 bases between. CDR3 length: 15 residues. The full variable domain, in which reference TRBV9 and TRBJ1-4 provide the parts outside the CDR3, is DSGVTQTPKHLITATGQRVTLRCSPRSGDLSVYWYQQSLDQGLQFLIQYYNGEERAKGNILERFSAQQFPDLHSELNLSSLELGDSALYFCASSVAGAANEKLFFGSGTQLSVL.

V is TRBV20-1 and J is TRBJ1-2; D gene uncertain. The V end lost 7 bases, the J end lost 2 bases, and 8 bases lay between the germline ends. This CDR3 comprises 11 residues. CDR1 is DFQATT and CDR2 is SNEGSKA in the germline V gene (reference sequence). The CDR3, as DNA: TGCAGTGTCCCGGGGAACTATGGCTACACCTTC. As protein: CSVPGNYGYTF.